This T cell receptor beta chain was recovered during a study of post-analysis software for immune sequencing data. Concerning this clonotype itself: Its antigen is not known.

Study outcomes and limitations: Relative to controls, patients had five TRBV segments at higher frequency, with TRBV5-6, TRBV5-1 and TRBV20-1 among these.

Germline CDR1 is MNHNS and CDR2 is SASEGT. Trimming stripped 2 bases from V and 0 bases from J, with 16 bases between. This CDR3 contains 17 residues. Unique-molecular-identifier-tagged TCR beta cDNA libraries were used. TCRdb passed the PCR reads through MiXCR, listing each CDR3 protein once. The table shows about 820,000 distinct CDR3 sequences, with under 70% occurring only once. The rearrangement links TRBV6-1 to TRBJ2-5; D is ambiguous. The sequenced material came from blood. This clonotype was obtained from a girl aged 10 to 17 with multiple sclerosis. CDR3 nucleotide sequence: TGTGCCAGCAGTGAATCCCTACGCGGACCGTACCAAGAGACCCAGTACTTC. Translated, it gives CASSESLRGPYQETQYF.